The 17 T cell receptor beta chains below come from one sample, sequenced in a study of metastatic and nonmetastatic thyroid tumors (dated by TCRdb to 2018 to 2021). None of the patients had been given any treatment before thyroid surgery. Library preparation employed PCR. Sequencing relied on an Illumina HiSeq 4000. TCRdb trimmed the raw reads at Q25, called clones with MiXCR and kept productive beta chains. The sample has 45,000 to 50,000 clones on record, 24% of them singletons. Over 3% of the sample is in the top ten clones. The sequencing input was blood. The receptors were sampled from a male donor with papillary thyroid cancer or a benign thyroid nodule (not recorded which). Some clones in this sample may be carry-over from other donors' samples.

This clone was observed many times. The CDR3 spells CASSEWHRNEQFF. For the CDR3, the DNA is TGTGCCAGCAGTGAATGGCATAGAAATGAGCAGTTCTTC. V usage is TRBV6-1 and J usage is TRBJ2-1, with D uncertain. Germline loops: CDR1 MNHNS, CDR2 SASEGT. Trimming took off 2 bases at V and 7 bases at J, with 9 bases between the two ends. The CDR3 sequence is 13 residues long.

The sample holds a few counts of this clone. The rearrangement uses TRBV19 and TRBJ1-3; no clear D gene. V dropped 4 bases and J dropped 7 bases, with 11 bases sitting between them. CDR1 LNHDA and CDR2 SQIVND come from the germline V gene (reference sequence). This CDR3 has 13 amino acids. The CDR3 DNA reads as TGTGCCAGTAGTACCCTCGTCTGGAACACCATATATTTT. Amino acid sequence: CASSTLVWNTIYF.

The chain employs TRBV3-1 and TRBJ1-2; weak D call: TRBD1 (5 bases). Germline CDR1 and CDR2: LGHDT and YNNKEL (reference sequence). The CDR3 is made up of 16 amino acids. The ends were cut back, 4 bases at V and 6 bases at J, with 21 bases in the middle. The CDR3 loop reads CASSPLGGGVRDGYTF. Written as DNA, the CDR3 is TGTGCCAGCAGCCCCCTTGGGGGGGGGGTACGGGATGGCTACACCTTC.

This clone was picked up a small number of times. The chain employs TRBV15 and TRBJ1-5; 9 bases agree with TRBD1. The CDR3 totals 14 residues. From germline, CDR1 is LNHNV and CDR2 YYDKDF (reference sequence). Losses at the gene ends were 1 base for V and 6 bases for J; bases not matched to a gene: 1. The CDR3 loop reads CATSRGTGVQPQHF. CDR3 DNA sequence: TGTGCCACCAGCAGAGGGACAGGGGTTCAGCCCCAGCATTTT.

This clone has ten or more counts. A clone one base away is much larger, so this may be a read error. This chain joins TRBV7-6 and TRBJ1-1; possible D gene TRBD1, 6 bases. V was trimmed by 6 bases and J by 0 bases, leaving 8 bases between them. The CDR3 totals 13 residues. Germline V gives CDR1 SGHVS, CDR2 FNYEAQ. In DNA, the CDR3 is TGTGCCAGCAGAGGACAGATGAACACTGAAGCTTTCTTT. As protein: CASRGQMNTEAFF.

DNA of the CDR3: TGTGCCAGCAGTACAGGGATAAACGAGCAGTACTTC. The encoded protein is CASSTGINEQYF. This chain links TRBV12-3 or TRBV12-4 with TRBJ2-7, with D tentatively TRBD1 (6 bases). The V gene lost 5 bases and the J gene lost 5 bases, with 10 bases spanning the gap. CDR3 length: 12 residues.

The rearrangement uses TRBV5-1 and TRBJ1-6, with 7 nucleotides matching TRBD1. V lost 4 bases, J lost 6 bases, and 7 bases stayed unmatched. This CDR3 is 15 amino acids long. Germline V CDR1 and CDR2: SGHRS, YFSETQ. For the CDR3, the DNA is TGCGCCAGCAGCCGAGGGACAGTGTCTAATTCACCCCTCCACTTT. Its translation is CASSRGTVSNSPLHF.

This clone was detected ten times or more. The CDR3 loop is CASSLQVAGVLSQETQYF. DNA for the CDR3: TGCGCCAGCAGCCTTCAGGTGGCGGGAGTCCTTTCCCAAGAGACCCAGTACTTC. The rearrangement links TRBV4-1 to TRBJ2-5, with 7 bases aligning to TRBD2. V trimming: 4 bases; J trimming: 1 base; junction bases outside the gene matches: 15. Germline V CDR1 and CDR2: MGHRA, YSYEKL. There are 18 residues in the CDR3.

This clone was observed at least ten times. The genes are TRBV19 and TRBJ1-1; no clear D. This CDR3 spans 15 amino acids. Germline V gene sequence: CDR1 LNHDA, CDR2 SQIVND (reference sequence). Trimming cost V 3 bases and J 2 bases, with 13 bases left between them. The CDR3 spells CASSMEAVVNTEAFF. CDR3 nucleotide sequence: TGTGCCAGTAGTATGGAGGCCGTAGTAAACACTGAAGCTTTCTTT.

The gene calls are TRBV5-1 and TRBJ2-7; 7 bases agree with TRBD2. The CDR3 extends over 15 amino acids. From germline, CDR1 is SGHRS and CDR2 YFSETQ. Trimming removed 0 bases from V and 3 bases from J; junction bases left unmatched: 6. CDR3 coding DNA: TGCGCCAGCAGCTTGGTGGCGGGAGAAGTCTACGAGCAGTACTTC. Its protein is CASSLVAGEVYEQYF.

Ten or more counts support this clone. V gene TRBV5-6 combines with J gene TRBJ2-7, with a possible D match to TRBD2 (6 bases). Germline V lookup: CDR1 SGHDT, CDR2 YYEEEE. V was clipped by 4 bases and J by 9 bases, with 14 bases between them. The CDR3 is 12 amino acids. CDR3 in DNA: TGTGCCAGCAGCATGACTAGTCTCGGGCAGTACTTC. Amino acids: CASSMTSLGQYF.

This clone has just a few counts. In DNA form, the CDR3 reads TGTGCCAGCAGAACCTTCGACAGAACCCTAGGAGCTAATGAAAAACTGTTTTTT. Translated: CASRTFDRTLGANEKLFF. The chain uses TRBV6-1 and TRBJ1-4; TRBD1 might be the D (5 bases). CDR1 MNHNS and CDR2 SASEGT come from the germline V gene. Trimming took 6 bases from V and 3 from J, leaving 23 bases between them. The CDR3 contains 18 residues.

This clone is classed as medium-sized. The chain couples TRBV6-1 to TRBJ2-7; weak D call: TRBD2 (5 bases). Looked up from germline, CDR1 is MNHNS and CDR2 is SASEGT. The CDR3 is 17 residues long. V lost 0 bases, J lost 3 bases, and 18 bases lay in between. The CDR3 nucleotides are TGTGCCAGCAGTGAAGCGTGGGCAGGTGGAGGTAGCTACGAGCAGTACTTC. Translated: CASSEAWAGGGSYEQYF.

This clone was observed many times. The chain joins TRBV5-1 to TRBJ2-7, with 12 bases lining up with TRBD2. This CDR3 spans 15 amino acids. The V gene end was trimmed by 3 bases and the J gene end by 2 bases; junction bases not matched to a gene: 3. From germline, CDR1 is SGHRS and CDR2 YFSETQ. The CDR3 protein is CASSSRLAGAYEQYF. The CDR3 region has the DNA TGCGCCAGCAGCTCCCGACTAGCGGGGGCCTACGAGCAGTACTTC.

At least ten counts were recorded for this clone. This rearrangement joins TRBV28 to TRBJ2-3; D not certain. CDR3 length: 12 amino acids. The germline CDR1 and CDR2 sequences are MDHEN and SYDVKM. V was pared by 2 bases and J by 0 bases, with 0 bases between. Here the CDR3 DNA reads TGTGCCAGCAGTTTAAGCACAGATACGCAGTATTTT. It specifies CASSLSTDTQYF.

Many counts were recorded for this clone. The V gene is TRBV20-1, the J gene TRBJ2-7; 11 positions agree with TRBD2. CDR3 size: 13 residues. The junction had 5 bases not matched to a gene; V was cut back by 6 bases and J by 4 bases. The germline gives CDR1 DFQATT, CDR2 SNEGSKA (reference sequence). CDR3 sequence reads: CSAEPSGRYEQYF. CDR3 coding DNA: TGCAGTGCGGAACCTAGCGGGAGGTACGAGCAGTACTTC.

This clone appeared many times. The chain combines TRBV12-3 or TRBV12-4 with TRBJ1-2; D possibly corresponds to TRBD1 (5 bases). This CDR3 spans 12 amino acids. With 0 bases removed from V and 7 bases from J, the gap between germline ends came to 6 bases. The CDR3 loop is CASSLAGAGYTF. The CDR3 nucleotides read TGTGCCAGCAGTTTAGCAGGGGCTGGCTACACCTTC.